The clone carrying this T cell receptor beta chain showed up just a few times. What it binds is unknown. 5'RACE primed from the constant segment yielded TCR alpha and TCR beta cDNA libraries bearing sample barcodes and UMIs. MiXCR was run by TCRdb on the 5' RACE reads, yielding one entry per CDR3 protein. The table has more than 120,000 distinct CDR3 sequences, roughly 21% seen once; the top ten hold approximately 2.4%. The sample originates from a study of T-cell memory formation after mild COVID-19. At the level of the study: The two donors had largely donor-specific TCR clusters. General observations from the study: Chiefly within CM and EM were the contracting CD4+ clones; CD8+ ones were within EMRA. Detection of some responders pre-infection suggested pre-existing cross-reactive memory T cells participated.

The CDR3 has 16 amino acids. Trimming left V 0 bases short and J 6 bases short, with 14 bases between. J is TRBJ1-4 and V is TRBV12-3 or TRBV12-4; D may be TRBD1 (5 bases). Sequences were obtained from PBMCs or a T cell subset sorted from them (not recorded which). The TCR sequence derives from an adult woman who had mild COVID-19 (a few samples of this study predate the infection). Cell type and time point are not known. The CDR3 DNA is TGTGCCAGCAGTTTAGCGGCGGCAGGGAGGGATGAAAAACTGTTTTTT. Protein sequence: CASSLAAAGRDEKLFF.